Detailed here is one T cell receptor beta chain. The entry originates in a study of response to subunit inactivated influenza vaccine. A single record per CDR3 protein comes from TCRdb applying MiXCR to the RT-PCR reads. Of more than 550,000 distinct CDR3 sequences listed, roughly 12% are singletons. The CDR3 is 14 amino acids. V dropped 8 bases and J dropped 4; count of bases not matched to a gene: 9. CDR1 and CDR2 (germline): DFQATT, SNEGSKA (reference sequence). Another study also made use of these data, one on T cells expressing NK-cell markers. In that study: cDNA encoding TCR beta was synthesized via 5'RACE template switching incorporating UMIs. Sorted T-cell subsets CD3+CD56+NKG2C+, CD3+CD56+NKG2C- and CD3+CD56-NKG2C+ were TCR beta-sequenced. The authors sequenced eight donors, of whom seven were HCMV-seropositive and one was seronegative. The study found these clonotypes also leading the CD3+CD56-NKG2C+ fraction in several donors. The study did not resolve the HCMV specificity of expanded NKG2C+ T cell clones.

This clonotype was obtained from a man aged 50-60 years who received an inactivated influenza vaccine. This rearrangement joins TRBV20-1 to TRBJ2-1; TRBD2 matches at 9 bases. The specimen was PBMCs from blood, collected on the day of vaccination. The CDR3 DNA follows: TGCAGTCTTAACCCCCTAGCGGGGTACAATGAGCAGTTCTTC. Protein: CSLNPLAGYNEQFF.